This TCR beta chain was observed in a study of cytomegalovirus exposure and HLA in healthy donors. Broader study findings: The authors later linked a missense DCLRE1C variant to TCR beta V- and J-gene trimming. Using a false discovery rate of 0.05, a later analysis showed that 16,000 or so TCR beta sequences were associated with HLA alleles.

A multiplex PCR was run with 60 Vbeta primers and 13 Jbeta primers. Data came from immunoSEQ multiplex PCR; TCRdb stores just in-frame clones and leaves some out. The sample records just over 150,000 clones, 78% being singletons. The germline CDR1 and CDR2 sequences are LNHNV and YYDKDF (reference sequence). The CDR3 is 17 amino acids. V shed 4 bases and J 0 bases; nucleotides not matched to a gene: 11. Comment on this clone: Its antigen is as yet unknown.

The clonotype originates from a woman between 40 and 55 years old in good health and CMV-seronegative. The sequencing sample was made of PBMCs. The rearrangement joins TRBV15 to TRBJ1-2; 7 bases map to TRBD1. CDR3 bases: TGTGCCACCAGCATGGCACATGAACAGGGGACTAACTATGGCTACACCTTC. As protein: CATSMAHEQGTNYGYTF.